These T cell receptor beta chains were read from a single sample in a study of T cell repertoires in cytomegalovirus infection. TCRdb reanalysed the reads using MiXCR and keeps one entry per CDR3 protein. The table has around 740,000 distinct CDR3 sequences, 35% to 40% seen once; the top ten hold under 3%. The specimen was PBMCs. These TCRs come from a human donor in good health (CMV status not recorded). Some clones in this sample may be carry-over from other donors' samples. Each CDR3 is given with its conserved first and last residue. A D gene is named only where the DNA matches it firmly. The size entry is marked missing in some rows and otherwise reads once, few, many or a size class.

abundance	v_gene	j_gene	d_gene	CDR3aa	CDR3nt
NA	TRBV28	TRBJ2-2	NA	CASKSRDNLNTGELFF	TGTGCCAGCAAGAGCCGGGACAATTTAAACACCGGGGAGCTGTTTTTT
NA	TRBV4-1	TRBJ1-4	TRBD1	CASSQPGQGYEKLFF	TGCGCCAGCAGCCAACCGGGACAGGGGTATGAAAAACTGTTTTTT
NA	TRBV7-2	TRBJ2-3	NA	CASSLGAGGTYTQFF	TGTGCCAGCAGCTTGGGAGCGGGCGGCACATATACGCAGTTTTTT
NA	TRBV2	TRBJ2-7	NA	CASSPHWGESSYEQYF	TGTGCCAGCAGTCCCCACTGGGGCGAGAGCTCCTACGAGCAGTACTTC
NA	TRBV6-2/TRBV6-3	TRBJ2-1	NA	CASSYSIGGYFNNEQFF	TGTGCCAGCAGTTACTCGATTGGAGGATATTTCAACAATGAGCAGTTCTTC
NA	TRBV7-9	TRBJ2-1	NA	CASSLAARNDEQFF	TGTGCCAGCAGCTTAGCTGCAAGGAACGATGAGCAGTTCTTC
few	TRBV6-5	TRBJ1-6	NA	CASSYGGGYNSPLHF	TGTGCCAGCAGTTATGGCGGGGGCTATAATTCACCCCTCCACTTT
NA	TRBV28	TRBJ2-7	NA	CASSLYGTSVTREQYF	TGTGCCAGCAGTTTATACGGGACTTCAGTTACCCGCGAGCAGTACTTC
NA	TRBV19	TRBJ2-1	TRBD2	CASSIPAGGHNEQFF	TGTGCCAGTAGTATACCAGCGGGAGGGCACAATGAGCAGTTCTTC
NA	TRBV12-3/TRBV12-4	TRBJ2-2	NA	CASSQLASRGELFF	TGTGCCAGCAGCCAGTTGGCGTCACGAGGGGAGCTGTTTTTT
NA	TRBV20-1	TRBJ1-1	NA	CSTSRGLFTEAFF	TGCAGTACCTCTCGGGGTCTATTCACTGAAGCTTTCTTT
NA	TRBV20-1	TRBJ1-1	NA	CSARVGSANTEAFF	TGCAGTGCTAGAGTTGGGTCGGCGAACACTGAAGCTTTCTTT
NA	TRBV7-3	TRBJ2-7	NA	CASSRTEAEEQYF	TGTGCCAGCAGCCGAACGGAGGCTGAAGAGCAGTACTTC
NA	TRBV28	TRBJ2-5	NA	CASSFRHRLGETQYF	TGTGCCAGCAGTTTTCGGCACAGACTAGGAGAGACCCAGTACTTC
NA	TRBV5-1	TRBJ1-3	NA	CASSLADGPDRNTIYF	TGCGCCAGCAGCTTGGCCGATGGCCCGGACAGAAACACCATATATTTT
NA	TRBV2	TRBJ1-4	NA	CASSEALGRAREKLFF	TGTGCCAGCAGTGAAGCGCTCGGGAGGGCGCGGGAAAAACTGTTTTTT
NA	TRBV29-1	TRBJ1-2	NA	CSVEDLYGYTF	TGCAGCGTTGAAGATCTCTATGGCTACACCTTC
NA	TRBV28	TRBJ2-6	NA	CASSLSHTSGANVLTF	TGTGCCAGCAGTTTATCCCACACATCTGGGGCCAACGTCCTGACTTTC
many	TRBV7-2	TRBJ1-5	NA	CASSLSPEINQPQHF	TGTGCCAGCAGCTTATCCCCTGAGATCAATCAGCCCCAGCATTTT
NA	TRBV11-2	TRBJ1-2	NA	CASSFGGGQGYTF	TGTGCCAGCAGCTTTGGAGGGGGGCAGGGCTACACCTTC
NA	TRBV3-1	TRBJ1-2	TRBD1	CASSRGTAPGYTF	TGTGCCAGCAGCCGAGGGACAGCTCCTGGCTACACCTTC
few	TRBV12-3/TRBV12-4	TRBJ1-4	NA	CASSDFTGLTNEKLFF	TGTGCCAGCAGTGACTTCACAGGGCTTACTAATGAAAAACTGTTTTTT
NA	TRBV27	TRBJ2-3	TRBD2	CASSKTTSGRGSDTQYF	TGTGCCAGCAGCAAAACGACTAGCGGGAGAGGATCAGATACGCAGTATTTT